The clone carrying this TCR beta chain was found many times. Its antigen is unknown. The CDR3 end is not reached by the read, which stops 3 residues before it; the germline J gene fills it in. This specimen comes from a study of T cell clonality in common variable immunodeficiency. Notes on the study in general: Common variable immunodeficiency TCR beta sequences reportedly had fewer deletions and N-nucleotide insertions. CVID subjects shared fewer TCRbeta clones than healthy controls did. Compared with healthy controls, CVID subjects showed increased TCRbeta clonality, mostly in about a third.

Clones were read by immunoSEQ multiplex PCR, and TCRdb kept only the in-frame ones, dropping some. The sample shows 25,000 to 30,000 clones, none of them appearing just once. The CDR3 length is 13 residues. Germline loops: CDR1 SGHRS, CDR2 YFSETQ. Trimming left V 6 bases short and J 4 bases short, with 11 bases between. Patients had low serum IgG, IgA and/or IgM and specific antibody deficiency. Donors gave roughly 4.5 to 9 ml heparinized peripheral whole blood. V usage is TRBV5-1 and J usage is TRBJ1-5, with unresolved D. Sequenced material: peripheral blood mononuclear cells. The sequence was obtained from a human donor with common variable immunodeficiency. The sequenced CDR3 bases are TGCGCCAGCATCCACTTTCGAAATCAGCCC. It yields the protein CASIHFRNQP. The complete CDR3 reads CASIHFRNQPQHF. The complete variable domain, with remaining parts taken from reference TRBV5-1 and TRBJ1-5, reads KAGVTQTPRYLIKTRGQQVTLSCSPISGHRSVSWYQQTPGQGLQFLFEYFSETQRNKGNFPGRFSGRQFSNSRSEMNVSTLELGDSALYLCASIHFRNQPQHFGDGTRLSIL.